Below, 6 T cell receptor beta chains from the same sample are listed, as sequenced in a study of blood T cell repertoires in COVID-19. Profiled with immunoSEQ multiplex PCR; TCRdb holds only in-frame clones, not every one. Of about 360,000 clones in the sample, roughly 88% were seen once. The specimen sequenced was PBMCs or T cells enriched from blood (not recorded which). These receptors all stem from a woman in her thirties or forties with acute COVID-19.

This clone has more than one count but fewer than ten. The CDR3 bases are TGTGCCAGTAGGGACCAAATAGGGGATAATTCACCCCTCCACTTT. Amino acid sequence: CASRDQIGDNSPLHF. The chain recombines TRBV19 with TRBJ1-6; D may be TRBD1 (5 bases). Trimming removed 6 bases from V and 5 bases from J, with 14 bases in between. Germline assignment: CDR1 LNHDA and CDR2 SQIVND (reference sequence). This CDR3 is built from 15 residues.

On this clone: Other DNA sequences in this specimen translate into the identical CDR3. CDR3 amino acids: CASSQGVYNSPLHF. CDR3 DNA sequence: TGTGCCAGCAGTCAGGGGGTATACAATTCACCCCTCCACTTT. V usage is TRBV6-5 and J usage is TRBJ1-6, with TRBD1 matching 7 bases. The trim removed 5 bases at V and 7 bases at J, leaving 5 bases unmatched. CDR1 and CDR2 from the germline V gene are MNHEY and SVGAGI. This CDR3 has 14 amino acids.

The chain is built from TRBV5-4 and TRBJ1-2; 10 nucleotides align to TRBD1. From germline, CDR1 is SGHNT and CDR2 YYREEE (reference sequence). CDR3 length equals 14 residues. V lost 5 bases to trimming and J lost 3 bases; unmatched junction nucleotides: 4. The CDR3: CASRNDRGHYGYTF. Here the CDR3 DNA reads TGTGCCAGCAGAAATGACAGGGGGCACTATGGCTACACCTTC.

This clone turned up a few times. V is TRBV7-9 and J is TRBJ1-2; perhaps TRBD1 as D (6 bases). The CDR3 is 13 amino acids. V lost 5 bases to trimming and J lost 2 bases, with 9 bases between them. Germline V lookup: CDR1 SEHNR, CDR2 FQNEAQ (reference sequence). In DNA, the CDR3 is TGTGCCAGCAGCAGGACAGACAACTATGGCTACACCTTC. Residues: CASSRTDNYGYTF.

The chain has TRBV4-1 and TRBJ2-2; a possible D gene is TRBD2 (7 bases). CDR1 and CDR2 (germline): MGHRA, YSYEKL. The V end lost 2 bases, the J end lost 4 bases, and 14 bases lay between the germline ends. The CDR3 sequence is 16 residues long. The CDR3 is CASSQWGGRITGELFF. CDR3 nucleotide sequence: TGCGCCAGCAGCCAATGGGGGGGGCGGATCACCGGGGAGCTGTTTTTT.

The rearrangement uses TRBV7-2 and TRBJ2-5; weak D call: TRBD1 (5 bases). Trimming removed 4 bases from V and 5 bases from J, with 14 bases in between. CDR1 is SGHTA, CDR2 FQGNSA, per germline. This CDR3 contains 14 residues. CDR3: CASSYTTGFETQYF. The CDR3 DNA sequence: TGTGCCAGCAGCTATACCACAGGTTTTGAGACCCAGTACTTC.